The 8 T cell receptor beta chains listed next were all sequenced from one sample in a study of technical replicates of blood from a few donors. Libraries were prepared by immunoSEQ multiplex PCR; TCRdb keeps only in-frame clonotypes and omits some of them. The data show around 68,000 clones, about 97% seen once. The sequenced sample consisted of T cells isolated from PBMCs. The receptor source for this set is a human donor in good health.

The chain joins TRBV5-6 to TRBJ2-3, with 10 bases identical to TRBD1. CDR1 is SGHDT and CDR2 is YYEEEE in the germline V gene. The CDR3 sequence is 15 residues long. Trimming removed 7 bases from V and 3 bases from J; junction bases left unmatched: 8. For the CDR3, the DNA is TGTGCCAGCCTTGGAAGGGGACAGGGGACAGATACGCAGTATTTT. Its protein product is CASLGRGQGTDTQYF.

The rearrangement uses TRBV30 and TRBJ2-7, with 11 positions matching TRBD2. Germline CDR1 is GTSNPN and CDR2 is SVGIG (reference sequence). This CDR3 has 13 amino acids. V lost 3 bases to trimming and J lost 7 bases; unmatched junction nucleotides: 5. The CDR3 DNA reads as TGTGCCTGGAGGGATAGCGGGAGGGCAGAGCAGTACTTC. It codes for CAWRDSGRAEQYF.

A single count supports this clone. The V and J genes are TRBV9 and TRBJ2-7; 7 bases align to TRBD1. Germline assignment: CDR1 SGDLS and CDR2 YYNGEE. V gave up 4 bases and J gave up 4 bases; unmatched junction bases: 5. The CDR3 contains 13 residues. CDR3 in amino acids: CASSRGQIYEQYF. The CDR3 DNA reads TGTGCCAGCAGCCGGGGACAGATATACGAGCAGTACTTC. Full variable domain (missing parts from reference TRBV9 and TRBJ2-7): DSGVTQTPKHLITATGQRVTLRCSPRSGDLSVYWYQQSLDQGLQFLIQYYNGEERAKGNILERFSAQQFPDLHSELNLSSLELGDSALYFCASSRGQIYEQYFGPGTRLTVT.

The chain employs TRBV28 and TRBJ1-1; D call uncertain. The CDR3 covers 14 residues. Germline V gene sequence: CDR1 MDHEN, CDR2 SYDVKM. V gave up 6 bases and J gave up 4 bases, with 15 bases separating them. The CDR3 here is CASSFPIPGTEAFF. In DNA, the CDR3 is TGTGCCAGCAGCTTCCCAATTCCGGGCACTGAAGCTTTCTTT.

For the CDR3, the DNA is TGTGCCAGTAGTCGGGGAGGGACAATGGATAGGAGCAATCAGCCCCAGCATTTT. Its translation is CASSRGGTMDRSNQPQHF. This chain links TRBV19 with TRBJ1-5, with a weak D call TRBD1 (6 bases). The germline V and J ends were trimmed by 5 bases and 1 base, with 21 bases remaining between them. This CDR3 is 18 amino acids long. The germline V gene has CDR1 LNHDA and CDR2 SQIVND (reference sequence).

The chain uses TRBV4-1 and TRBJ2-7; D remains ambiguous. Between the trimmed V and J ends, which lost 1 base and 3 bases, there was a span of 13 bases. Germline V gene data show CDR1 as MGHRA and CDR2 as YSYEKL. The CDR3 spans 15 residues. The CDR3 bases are TGCGCCAGCAGCCAAGTTGCCCACGGTGACTACGAGCAGTACTTC. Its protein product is CASSQVAHGDYEQYF.

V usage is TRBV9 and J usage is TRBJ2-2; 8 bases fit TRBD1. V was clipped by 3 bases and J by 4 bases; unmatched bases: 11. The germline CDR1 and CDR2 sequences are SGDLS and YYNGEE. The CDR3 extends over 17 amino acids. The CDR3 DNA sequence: TGTGCCAGCAGCGCCGACCTCGGACAGGGAGGCACCGGGGAGCTGTTTTTT. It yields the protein CASSADLGQGGTGELFF.

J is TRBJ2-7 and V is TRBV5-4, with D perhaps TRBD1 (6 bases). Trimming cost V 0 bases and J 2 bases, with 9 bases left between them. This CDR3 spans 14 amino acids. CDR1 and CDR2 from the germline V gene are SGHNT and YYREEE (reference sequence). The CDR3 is CASSLGQATYEQYF. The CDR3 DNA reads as TGTGCCAGCAGCTTGGGACAGGCGACCTACGAGCAGTACTTC.